The source of this TCR beta chain is a study of OX40 agonist ivuxolimab in advanced cancers. Across the whole study: Patients in the trial were receiving intravenous ivuxolimab every 2 weeks, at doses of 0.01 to 10 mg/kg.

Method: immunoSEQ multiplex PCR; TCRdb's copy keeps in-frame clones and lacks some. The sample consists of 100,000 to 150,000 clones, under 95% of them appearing once. The source is an adult with an advanced solid tumor such as melanoma, head and neck, liver or kidney cancer. Specimen: CD4+ or CD8+ T cells sorted from blood, collected in a trial of the OX40 agonist ivuxolimab.

CDR3 amino acids: CAILGLAGETQYF. The CDR3 nucleotides are TGTGCCATCCTTGGACTAGCCGGGGAGACCCAGTACTTC. The genes are TRBV6-1 and TRBJ2-5; TRBD2 agrees at 8 bases. V lost 10 bases and J lost 5; bases outside the gene matches: 9. This CDR3 is 13 amino acids long. CDR1 and CDR2 from the germline V gene are MNHNS and SASEGT.